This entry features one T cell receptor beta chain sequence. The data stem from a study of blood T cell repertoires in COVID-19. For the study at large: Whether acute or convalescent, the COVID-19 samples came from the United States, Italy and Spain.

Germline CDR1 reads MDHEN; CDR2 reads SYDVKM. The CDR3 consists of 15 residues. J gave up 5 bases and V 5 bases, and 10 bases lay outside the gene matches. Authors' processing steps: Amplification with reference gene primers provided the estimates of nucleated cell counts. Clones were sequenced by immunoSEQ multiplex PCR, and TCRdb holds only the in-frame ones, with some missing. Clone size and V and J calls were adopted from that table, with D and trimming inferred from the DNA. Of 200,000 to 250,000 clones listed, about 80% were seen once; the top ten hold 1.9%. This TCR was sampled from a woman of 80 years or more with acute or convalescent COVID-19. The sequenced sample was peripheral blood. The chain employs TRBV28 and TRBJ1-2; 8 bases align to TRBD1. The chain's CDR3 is CASSAPGQVGYGYTF. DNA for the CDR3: TGTGCCAGCAGTGCGCCGGGACAGGTCGGATATGGCTACACCTTC.